This T cell receptor (beta chain) originates from a study of T cell changes during pregnancy in multiple sclerosis (dated by TCRdb to the late 2010s). The study in broad terms: Changes in the T cell repertoire over the course of pregnancy were examined in this study in women with multiple sclerosis.

Via the germline V gene, CDR1 is LGHNA and CDR2 YSLEER. V is clipped by 4 bases and J by 4 bases, and the sequence between their germline boundaries is 10 bases long. The CDR3 runs 13 residues from the cysteine to the phenylalanine. Just CDR3 DNA is preserved here, 39 bases in frame from base 1. As concerns this clone: Its antigen remains unidentified. No qualities accompany the bases; no much larger clone lies one base away.

The library came from the immunoSEQ multiplex PCR assay. In its TCRdb copy, this immuneACCESS table keeps in-frame sequences only and misses some clones. Where compared with another copy, unresolved V genes explain less than half of these, and the others have no known cause. The sample table shows more than 50,000 clones, and more than 80% are seen once. Nearly 0.5% of the sample rests with the top ten. The rearranged chain carries TRBV4-3 and TRBJ1-1; confidence is insufficient to name the D gene. Here the sequenced sample was CD4+ T cells from peripheral blood mononuclear cells, taken after pregnancy. The sequence was obtained from a female donor in good health, enrolled as a control in a pregnancy study. The nucleotide sequence is TGCGCCAGCAGCCGAGACTTGGCCACTGAAGCTTTCTTT. Protein translation: CASSRDLATEAFF.